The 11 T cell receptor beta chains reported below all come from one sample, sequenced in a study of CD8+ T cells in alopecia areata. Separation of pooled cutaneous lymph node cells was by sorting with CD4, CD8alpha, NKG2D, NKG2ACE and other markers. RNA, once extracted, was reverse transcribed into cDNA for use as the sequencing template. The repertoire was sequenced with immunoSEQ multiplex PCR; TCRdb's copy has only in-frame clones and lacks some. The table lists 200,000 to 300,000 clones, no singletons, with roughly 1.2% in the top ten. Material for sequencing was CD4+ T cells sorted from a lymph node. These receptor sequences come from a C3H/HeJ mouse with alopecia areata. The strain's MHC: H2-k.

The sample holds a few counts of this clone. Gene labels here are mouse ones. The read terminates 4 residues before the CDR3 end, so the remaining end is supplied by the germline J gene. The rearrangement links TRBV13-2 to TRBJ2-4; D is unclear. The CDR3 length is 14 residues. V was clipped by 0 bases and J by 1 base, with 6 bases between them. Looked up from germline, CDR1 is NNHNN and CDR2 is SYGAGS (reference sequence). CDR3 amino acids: CASGDVMGQNTLYF. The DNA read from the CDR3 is TGTGCCAGCGGTGATGTGATGGGTCAAAAC.

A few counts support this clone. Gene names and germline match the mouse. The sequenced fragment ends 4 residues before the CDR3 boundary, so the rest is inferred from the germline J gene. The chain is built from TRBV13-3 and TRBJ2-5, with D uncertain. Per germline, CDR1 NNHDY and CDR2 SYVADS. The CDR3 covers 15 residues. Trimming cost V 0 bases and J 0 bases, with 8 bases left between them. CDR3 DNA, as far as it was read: TGTGCCAGCAGTGATGCTGGCGCTAACCAAGAC. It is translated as CASSDAGANQD. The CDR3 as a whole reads CASSDAGANQDTQYF.

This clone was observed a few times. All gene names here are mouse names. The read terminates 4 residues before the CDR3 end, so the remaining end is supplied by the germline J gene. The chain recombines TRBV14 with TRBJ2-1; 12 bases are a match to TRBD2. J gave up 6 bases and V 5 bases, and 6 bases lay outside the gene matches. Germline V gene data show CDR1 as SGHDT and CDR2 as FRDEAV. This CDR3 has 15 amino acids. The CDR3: CASSPGTGGIAEQFF. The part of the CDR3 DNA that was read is TGTGCCAGCAGCCCTGGGACTGGGGGGATTGCT.

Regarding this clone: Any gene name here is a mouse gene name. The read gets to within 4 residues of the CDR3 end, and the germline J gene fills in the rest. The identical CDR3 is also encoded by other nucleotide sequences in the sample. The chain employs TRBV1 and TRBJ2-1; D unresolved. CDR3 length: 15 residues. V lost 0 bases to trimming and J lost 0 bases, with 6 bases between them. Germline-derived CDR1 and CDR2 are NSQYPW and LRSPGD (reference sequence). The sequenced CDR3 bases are TGCACCTGCAGTGCAGATGCAGGTAACTATGCT. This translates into CTCSADAGNYA. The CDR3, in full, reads CTCSADAGNYAEQFF.

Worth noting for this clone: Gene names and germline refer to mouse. CDR3 region: CASSADRGQAEQFF. CDR3 DNA, as far as it was read: TGTGCCAGCAGTGCTGACAGGGGGCAAGCT. The chain joins TRBV13-1 to TRBJ2-1, with 10 bases that match TRBD1. The read is 4 residues too short to cover the CDR3 end, so that end is filled in from the germline J gene. This CDR3 contains 14 residues. CDR1 NSHNY and CDR2 SYGAGN come from the germline V gene.

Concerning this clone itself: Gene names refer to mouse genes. CDR3 sequence: CASTPGHPNTEVFF. Incomplete CDR3 DNA: TGTGCCAGCACCCCGGGACATCCAAACACA. V is TRBV19 and J is TRBJ1-1; tentative D call: TRBD1 (6 bases). The read ends 4 residues before the CDR3 terminus; that terminus is restored from the germline J gene. V lost 6 bases and J lost 0, with 12 bases in between. The CDR3 loop spans 14 amino acids. Looked up from germline, CDR1 is FNHDT and CDR2 is SITEND (reference sequence).

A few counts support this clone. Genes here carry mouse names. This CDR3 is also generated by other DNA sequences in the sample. CDR3 sequence: CTCSGTANTGQLYF. CDR3 bases read: TGCACCTGCAGCGGGACAGCAAACACCGGG. The V and J genes are TRBV1 and TRBJ2-2; TRBD1 agrees at 7 bases. Read data end 4 residues before the CDR3 end; the end is taken from the germline J gene. The length of the CDR3 is 14 residues. CDR1 is NSQYPW, CDR2 LRSPGD, per germline (reference sequence). The J segment lost 0 bases and the V segment lost 6 bases, leaving 1 base of the junction unmatched.

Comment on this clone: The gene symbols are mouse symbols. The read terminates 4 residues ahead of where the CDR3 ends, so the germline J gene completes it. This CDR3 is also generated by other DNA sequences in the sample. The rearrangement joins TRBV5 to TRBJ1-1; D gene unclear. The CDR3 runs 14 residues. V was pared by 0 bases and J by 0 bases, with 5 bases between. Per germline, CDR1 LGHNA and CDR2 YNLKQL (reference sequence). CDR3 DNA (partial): TGTGCCAGCAGCCAAGATCCAGCAAACACA. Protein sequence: CASSQDPANT. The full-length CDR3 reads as CASSQDPANTEVFF.

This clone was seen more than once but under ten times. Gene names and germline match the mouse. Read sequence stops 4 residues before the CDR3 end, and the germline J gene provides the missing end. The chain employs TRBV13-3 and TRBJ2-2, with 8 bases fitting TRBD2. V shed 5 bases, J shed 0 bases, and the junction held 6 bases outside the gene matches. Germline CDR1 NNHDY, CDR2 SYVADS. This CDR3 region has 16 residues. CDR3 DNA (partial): TGTGCCAGCAGCCTCCGGGACTGGACAAACACCGGG. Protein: CASSLRDWTNTG. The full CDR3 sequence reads CASSLRDWTNTGQLYF.

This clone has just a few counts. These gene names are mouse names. CDR3 amino acids: CASSDGQFTGQLYF. The part of the CDR3 DNA that was read is TGTGCCAGCAGTGATGGACAGTTCACCGGG. The chain combines TRBV13-1 with TRBJ2-2; perhaps TRBD1 as D (5 bases). Read coverage stops 4 residues before the CDR3 terminus; the germline J gene supplies the remainder. There are 14 residues in the CDR3. Germline values: CDR1 NSHNY, CDR2 SYGAGN. V lost 0 bases and J lost 4, with 7 bases in between.

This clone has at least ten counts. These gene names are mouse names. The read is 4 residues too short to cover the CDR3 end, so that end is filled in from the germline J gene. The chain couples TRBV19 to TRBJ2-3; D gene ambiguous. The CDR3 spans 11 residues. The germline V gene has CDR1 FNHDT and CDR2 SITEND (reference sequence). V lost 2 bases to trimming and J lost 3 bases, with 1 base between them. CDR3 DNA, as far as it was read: TGTGCCAGCAGTATGGCAGAA. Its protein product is CASSMAE. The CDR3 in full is CASSMAETLYF.